This T cell receptor (beta chain) was profiled in a study of regulatory T cells in long-lasting Graves disease. CDR3-region Arm-PCR and iRepertoire HTBI primers produced the TCR beta libraries. TCRdb ran MiXCR on the multiplex PCR reads and lists one entry per CDR3 protein. Of approximately 690,000 distinct CDR3 sequences in the sample, about 32% were seen once. V lost 6 bases, J lost 5 bases, and 16 bases lay in between. CDR3 length equals 14 residues. Time point noted: persistent/refractory GD, antithyroid drugs over 5 years with positive TRAb. Construction of the TCR library relied on RNA isolated from PBMCs.

The sequenced sample was peripheral blood mononuclear cells (PBMCs), obtained when the disease was refractory, from a patient treated with antithyroid drugs. The receptor was isolated from a female donor with Graves disease. This sequence joins TRBV12-3 or TRBV12-4 and TRBJ2-5, with D perhaps being TRBD1 or TRBD2 (6 bases each). CDR3 sequence reads: CASSLLGGHETQYF. DNA of the CDR3: TGTGCCAGCAGCCTCTTAGGGGGGCACGAGACCCAGTACTTC.